One T cell receptor beta chain is described in this entry. Its antigen is unknown. Other DNA variants within this sample encode the same CDR3. The naive CD8 population came from CD45RO-negative cells selected for CCR7, without terminally differentiated effector memory CD45RA+ cells. These data belong to a study of shared clonotypes between healthy human individuals. The data were produced by immunoSEQ multiplex PCR, yet TCRdb's version contains in-frame clones alone and is incomplete. The sample lists about 2 million clones, roughly 95% occurring once. Study-level results: Naive CD4 clonotype sharing across a few donors was approximately 5%.

V trimming: 5 bases; J trimming: 2 bases; junction bases outside the gene matches: 3. The CDR3 has 14 amino acids. Germline V gene lookup returns CDR1 MNHEY and CDR2 SMNVEV (reference sequence). The TCR originated in a man between 18 and 29 years old in good health. Sequencing was performed on naive CD8+ T cells sorted from blood. The V call is TRBV27, the J call TRBJ2-7, with 10 positions matching TRBD1. DNA of the CDR3: TGTGCCAGCAGTACCGGGACAGGGGCCTACGAGCAGTACTTC. Protein sequence: CASSTGTGAYEQYF.